The next 30 T cell receptor beta chains were all read from a single sample in a study of blood T cell repertoires in COVID-19. Sequencing used immunoSEQ multiplex PCR; TCRdb keeps in-frame clones, though not all of them. The sample holds roughly 150,000 clones, roughly 72% seen once. The specimen was peripheral blood. All receptors come from a woman older than 75 with acute or convalescent COVID-19.

The chain joins TRBV18 to TRBJ2-1; D possibly corresponds to TRBD1 (6 bases). Germline CDR1 and CDR2: KGHSH and LQKENI. V shed 6 bases and J shed 8 bases, with 20 bases lying between them. CDR3 length equals 15 residues. CDR3 sequence: CASSRSGEMGDEQFF. CDR3 in DNA: TGTGCCAGCTCCCGGTCAGGGGAAATGGGCGATGAGCAGTTCTTC.

The chain combines TRBV18 with TRBJ2-7; TRBD1 matches 8 bases. Germline lookup yields CDR1 KGHSH and CDR2 LQKENI. The ends lost 4 bases at V and 4 bases at J; junction bases unmatched: 6. The CDR3 consists of 14 residues. The CDR3 bases are TGTGCCAGCTCACGACGGACAGGGACTTACGAGCAGTACTTC. It codes for CASSRRTGTYEQYF.

The genes are TRBV2 and TRBJ2-5, with D uncertain. V lost 6 bases and J lost 5, with 16 bases in between. CDR3 size: 14 residues. Looked up from germline, CDR1 is SNHLY and CDR2 is FYNNEI. CDR3 nucleotides: TGTGCCAGCAGGAAGGAGAGGTCGAGGGAGACCCAGTACTTC. Encoded protein: CASRKERSRETQYF.

The CDR3 protein is CASSPLAVENEQFF. DNA of the CDR3: TGTGCCAGCAGCCCTTTAGCGGTGGAAAATGAGCAGTTCTTC. The J gene is TRBJ2-1, the V gene TRBV7-3, with D possibly matching TRBD2 (6 bases). The V and J ends lost 5 bases and 7 bases respectively, with 15 bases between them. CDR3 size: 14 residues. Looked up from germline, CDR1 is SGHTA and CDR2 is FQGTGA.

The rearrangement links TRBV29-1 to TRBJ1-4; D possibly corresponds to TRBD1 (5 bases). There are 13 residues in the CDR3. Germline V CDR1 and CDR2: SQVTM, ANQGSEA. Trimming removed 6 bases from V and 1 base from J, with 9 bases in between. The CDR3 protein is CSVQGRTNEKLFF. CDR3 DNA sequence: TGCAGCGTCCAGGGTAGAACTAATGAAAAACTGTTTTTT.

The gene calls are TRBV6-5 and TRBJ2-2, with TRBD2 identical over 11 bases. The ends lost 11 bases at V and 6 bases at J; junction bases unmatched: 8. CDR1 is MNHEY and CDR2 is SVGAGI in the germline V gene. The CDR3 has 14 amino acids. CDR3 coding DNA: TGTGCCGCAATTAGCGGGGGGGTACCCGGGGAGCTGTTTTTT. Encoded protein: CAAISGGVPGELFF.

The rearrangement uses TRBV9 and TRBJ1-4; D uncertain. Germline loops: CDR1 SGDLS, CDR2 YYNGEE. The V end lost 0 bases, the J end lost 2 bases, and 5 bases lay between the germline ends. This CDR3 comprises 14 residues. CDR3 region: CASSVGDTNEKLFF. CDR3 sequence (DNA): TGTGCCAGCAGCGTAGGAGATACTAATGAAAAACTGTTTTTT.

This clone was found a few times. The V call is TRBV5-1, the J call TRBJ1-6, with D hard to call. The CDR3 covers 14 residues. Between the trimmed V and J ends, which lost 2 bases and 6 bases, there was a span of 9 bases. Germline V gives CDR1 SGHRS, CDR2 YFSETQ. CDR3 nucleotides: TGCGCCAGCAGCTTTGTTACAAGTAATTCACCCCTCCACTTT. Its translation: CASSFVTSNSPLHF.

The J gene is TRBJ2-2, the V gene TRBV24-1; 7 bases fit TRBD2. V lost 9 bases to trimming and J lost 4 bases; unmatched junction nucleotides: 7. Germline assignment: CDR1 KGHDR and CDR2 SFDVKD. CDR3 length: 14 amino acids. As DNA, the CDR3 is TGTGCCACCGGTAGCGGGTCCGGCACCGGGGAGCTGTTTTTT. Its protein product is CATGSGSGTGELFF.

The chain couples TRBV27 to TRBJ2-7; TRBD2 aligns across 8 bases. J lost 3 bases, V lost 3 bases, and 4 bases had no gene match. Looked up from germline, CDR1 is MNHEY and CDR2 is SMNVEV (reference sequence). The CDR3 is 14 amino acids. The CDR3 region has the DNA TGTGCCAGCAGTTTCTTGGCGGGAGGCTACGAGCAGTACTTC. Translating gives CASSFLAGGYEQYF.

J is TRBJ2-1 and V is TRBV5-1; TRBD2 matches 13 bases. The CDR3 loop spans 15 amino acids. CDR1 is SGHRS, CDR2 YFSETQ, per germline. J gave up 9 bases and V 4 bases, and 7 bases lay outside the gene matches. This CDR3 is CASSPGTSGGGEQFF. The CDR3 bases are TGCGCCAGCAGCCCAGGCACTAGCGGGGGGGGTGAGCAGTTCTTC.

The chain couples TRBV6-6 to TRBJ2-7, with 8 bases aligning to TRBD2. Looked up from germline, CDR1 is MNHNY and CDR2 is SVGAGI (reference sequence). There are 15 residues in the CDR3. J was trimmed by 0 bases and V by 6 bases; bases with no gene match: 7. CDR3 sequence (DNA): TGTGCCAGCAGAACCGGGACTAGAGACTCCTACGAGCAGTACTTC. Translation gives CASRTGTRDSYEQYF.

The chain recombines TRBV6-5 with TRBJ1-1; 7 nucleotides agree with TRBD1. The germline V gene encodes CDR1 MNHEY and CDR2 SVGAGI. The V gene end was trimmed by 10 bases and the J gene end by 4 bases; junction bases not matched to a gene: 12. The CDR3 totals 14 residues. The CDR3 DNA sequence: TGTGCCATCCGCTCCACAGGGGTGGTCACTGAAGCTTTCTTT. The encoded protein is CAIRSTGVVTEAFF.

The V call is TRBV18, the J call TRBJ2-3; 8 bases map to TRBD1. V was clipped by 2 bases and J by 2 bases; unmatched bases: 3. This CDR3 spans 15 amino acids. Germline loops: CDR1 KGHSH, CDR2 LQKENI. CDR3 protein: CASSPRTGYTDTQYF. CDR3 nucleotide sequence: TGTGCCAGCTCACCAAGGACAGGGTACACAGATACGCAGTATTTT.

In its sample, this clone was seen a few times. The chain uses TRBV19 and TRBJ2-7; 8 nucleotides align to TRBD1. V dropped 5 bases and J dropped 1; count of bases not matched to a gene: 7. This CDR3 is built from 15 residues. CDR1 LNHDA and CDR2 SQIVND come from the germline V gene (reference sequence). In DNA, the CDR3 is TGTGCCAGTAGTCGACTCGGACAGGGTTCCTACGAGCAGTACTTC. Residues: CASSRLGQGSYEQYF.

The chain employs TRBV9 and TRBJ1-1, with 10 bases matching TRBD1. V shed 0 bases, J shed 0 bases, and the junction held 5 bases outside the gene matches. This CDR3 spans 17 amino acids. The germline CDR1 and CDR2 sequences are SGDLS and YYNGEE. The CDR3 loop reads CASSVVRGTGVNTEAFF. CDR3 coding DNA: TGTGCCAGCAGCGTAGTAAGGGGGACAGGGGTGAACACTGAAGCTTTCTTT.

This chain connects TRBV7-8 to TRBJ1-6; D is ambiguous. The CDR3 loop spans 15 amino acids. V was clipped by 1 base and J by 9 bases, with 13 bases between them. Germline CDR1 and CDR2: SGHVS and FQNEAQ. In DNA form, the CDR3 reads TGTGCCAGCAGCTTAGTGGCGGAAGCGACTTCACCCCTCCACTTT. Its translation is CASSLVAEATSPLHF.

In DNA form, the CDR3 reads TGCGCCAGCAGGCGGACAGGGGATAGCAATCAGCCCCAGCATTTT. Its translation is CASRRTGDSNQPQHF. This chain uses TRBV5-1 with TRBJ1-5; 9 positions agree with TRBD1. V shed 5 bases and J 0 bases; nucleotides not matched to a gene: 3. Germline assignment: CDR1 SGHRS and CDR2 YFSETQ. CDR3 length: 15 amino acids.

The chain combines TRBV6-1 with TRBJ1-2, with 9 bases lining up with TRBD1. There are 13 residues in the CDR3. Losses at the gene ends were 3 bases for V and 7 bases for J; bases not matched to a gene: 3. In germline, CDR1 is MNHNS, CDR2 SASEGT. CDR3 sequence: CASSDGQGSGYTF. CDR3 DNA sequence: TGTGCCAGCAGTGATGGACAGGGGTCTGGCTACACCTTC.

There are a few counts of this clone. The chain carries TRBV7-2 and TRBJ1-1; 8 bases match TRBD1. This CDR3 comprises 14 residues. From germline, CDR1 is SGHTA and CDR2 FQGNSA. J gave up 1 base and V 3 bases, and 1 base lay outside the gene matches. In DNA, the CDR3 is TGTGCCAGCAGCTTGGGACAGGCGAACACTGAAGCTTTCTTT. Translation gives CASSLGQANTEAFF.

The chain combines TRBV7-6 with TRBJ2-7, with TRBD1 identical over 11 bases. V was clipped by 4 bases and J by 3 bases; unmatched bases: 5. This CDR3 has 15 residues. Germline-derived CDR1 and CDR2 are SGHVS and FNYEAQ. CDR3 residues: CASSSPGQGVYEQYF. The CDR3 DNA reads as TGTGCCAGCAGCTCACCGGGACAGGGGGTCTACGAGCAGTACTTC.

V and J are TRBV18 and TRBJ1-1; TRBD1 matches 7 bases. V was pared by 3 bases and J by 5 bases, with 6 bases of the junction left unmatched. This CDR3 contains 14 residues. Germline assignment: CDR1 KGHSH and CDR2 LQKENI. CDR3 bases: TGTGCCAGCTCACCGGCATCAGGGGGGACTGAAGCTTTCTTT. As protein: CASSPASGGTEAFF. Full variable domain (missing parts from reference TRBV18 and TRBJ1-1): NAGVMQNPRHLVRRRGQEARLRCSPMKGHSHVYWYRQLPEEGLKFMVYLQKENIIDESGMPKERFSAEFPKEGPSILRIQQVVRGDSAAYFCASSPASGGTEAFFGQGTRLTVV.

The CDR3 DNA is TGTGCCAGCAGCGCGGGGACTAGCGGGCAAGAGACCCAGTACTTC. This encodes CASSAGTSGQETQYF. This chain uses TRBV9 with TRBJ2-5, with 12 bases matching TRBD2. CDR1 SGDLS and CDR2 YYNGEE come from the germline V gene. The CDR3 sequence is 15 residues long. V lost 3 bases to trimming and J lost 2 bases; unmatched junction nucleotides: 2.

The CDR3 here is CASSKCGGRNYGYTF. DNA for the CDR3: TGTGCCAGCAGCAAATGCGGGGGAAGGAACTATGGCTACACCTTC. This rearrangement joins TRBV21-1 to TRBJ1-2. TRBV21-1 counts as a pseudogene. The CDR3 extends over 15 amino acids.

This chain connects TRBV7-6 to TRBJ2-7; D is possibly TRBD2 (5 bases). This CDR3 has 12 residues. The V and J ends lost 4 bases and 7 bases respectively, with 11 bases between them. Germline V CDR1 and CDR2: SGHVS, FNYEAQ. The CDR3 sequence: CASSSETGEQYF. The CDR3 DNA reads TGTGCCAGCAGCTCAGAAACGGGGGAGCAGTACTTC.

The genes are TRBV7-8 and TRBJ2-2; tentatively, D is TRBD1 (5 bases). Trimming left V 2 bases short and J 4 bases short, with 14 bases between. The CDR3 loop spans 16 amino acids. Looked up from germline, CDR1 is SGHVS and CDR2 is FQNEAQ. Written as DNA, the CDR3 is TGTGCCAGCAGCTTAATGGGCCAGGGAATCACCGGGGAGCTGTTTTTT. Amino acids: CASSLMGQGITGELFF. The full variable domain, in which reference TRBV7-8 and TRBJ2-2 provide the parts outside the CDR3, is GAGVSQSPRYKVAKRGQDVALRCDPISGHVSLFWYQQALGQGPEFLTYFQNEAQLDKSGLPSDRFFAERPEGSVSTLKIQRTQQEDSAVYLCASSLMGQGITGELFFGEGSRLTVL.

This sequence joins TRBV11-2 and TRBJ2-2; TRBD2 matches at 9 bases. The junction had 0 bases not matched to a gene; V was cut back by 3 bases and J by 1 base. Germline CDR1 SGHAT, CDR2 FQNNGV. This CDR3 contains 15 residues. The CDR3 region has the DNA TGTGCCAGCAGCTTGCGGGGGGGGAACACCGGGGAGCTGTTTTTT. It translates to CASSLRGGNTGELFF.

The V call is TRBV5-1, the J call TRBJ1-2; weak D call: TRBD1 (6 bases). V was shortened by 3 bases and J by 2 bases, with 11 bases between the two germline ends. CDR1 is SGHRS, CDR2 YFSETQ, per germline. The CDR3 contains 14 residues. The CDR3 loop reads CASSSTQGNYGYTF. The CDR3 coding sequence is TGCGCCAGCAGCTCCACACAGGGAAACTATGGCTACACCTTC.

The chain has TRBV5-1 and TRBJ2-2, with D unresolved. This CDR3 has 14 amino acids. The V gene lost 0 bases and the J gene lost 5 bases, with 8 bases spanning the gap. Germline loops: CDR1 SGHRS, CDR2 YFSETQ. The CDR3 is CASSLDPGTGELFF. DNA of the CDR3: TGCGCCAGCAGCTTGGACCCGGGTACCGGGGAGCTGTTTTTT.

This clone was detected a few times. The V gene is TRBV6-5, the J gene TRBJ1-1; TRBD1 matches at 8 bases. J gave up 11 bases and V 6 bases, and 8 bases lay outside the gene matches. Germline CDR1 is MNHEY and CDR2 is SVGAGI. CDR3 length: 12 amino acids. The CDR3 DNA reads as TGTGCCAGCAGCCCCGATTGGACAGGGGCTTTCTTT. It encodes CASSPDWTGAFF.